A single sample is the source of the 10 T cell receptor beta chains below, sequenced in a study of blood T cell repertoires in COVID-19. Libraries were prepared by immunoSEQ multiplex PCR; TCRdb keeps only in-frame clonotypes and omits some of them. Among fewer than 350,000 clones listed, approximately 90% were seen once. Sequencing was done on a sample of PBMCs or T cells enriched from blood (not recorded which). Receptors originate from a woman in her forties who had recovered from COVID-19.

The genes are TRBV27 and TRBJ1-1; 9 bases map to TRBD1. Germline lookup yields CDR1 MNHEY and CDR2 SMNVEV (reference sequence). This CDR3 has 14 amino acids. V trimming: 5 bases; J trimming: 5 bases; junction bases outside the gene matches: 6. CDR3 in amino acids: CASSPQQGATEAFF. The CDR3 DNA reads as TGTGCCAGCAGTCCACAACAGGGGGCGACTGAAGCTTTCTTT.

This chain uses TRBV9 with TRBJ2-1; perhaps TRBD2 as D (5 bases). The V end lost 0 bases, the J end lost 6 bases, and 16 bases lay between the germline ends. This CDR3 is 16 amino acids long. Germline CDR1 SGDLS, CDR2 YYNGEE. CDR3 nucleotide sequence: TGTGCCAGCAGCGTAGTGACTACACCATCTCTCAATGAGCAGTTCTTC. It specifies CASSVVTTPSLNEQFF.

This clone was picked up one time. This rearrangement joins TRBV6-1 to TRBJ1-6; TRBD1 aligns across 8 bases. This CDR3 has 17 amino acids. V gave up 3 bases and J gave up 3 bases; unmatched junction bases: 7. The germline CDR1 and CDR2 sequences are MNHNS and SASEGT. The CDR3 region has the DNA TGTGCCAGCAGTGAGAGTAACAGGGGGTTCTATAATTCACCCCTCCACTTT. Protein sequence: CASSESNRGFYNSPLHF.

This chain connects TRBV6-2 or TRBV6-3 to TRBJ1-1; tentative D call: TRBD1 (6 bases). The CDR3 length is 16 residues. Per the germline V gene, CDR1 is MNHEY and CDR2 is SVGEGT. V lost 6 bases, J lost 5 bases, and 22 bases lay in between. The CDR3: CASSPGTLLSGTEAFF. CDR3 bases: TGTGCCAGCAGCCCCGGGACACTCCTGTCTGGGACTGAAGCTTTCTTT.

The chain combines TRBV7-3 with TRBJ2-1, with D possibly being TRBD2 (5 bases). Germline lookup yields CDR1 SGHTA and CDR2 FQGTGA. Trimming took off 0 bases at V and 3 bases at J, with 9 bases between the two ends. The CDR3 runs 15 residues. CDR3 nucleotides: TGTGCCAGCAGCTTAACGGGAGCGGACTACAATGAGCAGTTCTTC. Translated: CASSLTGADYNEQFF.

The rearrangement links TRBV7-2 to TRBJ2-3; D may be TRBD2 (6 bases). Germline CDR1 and CDR2: SGHTA and FQGNSA. The V gene lost 5 bases and the J gene lost 4 bases, with 13 bases spanning the gap. This CDR3 spans 14 amino acids. CDR3 protein: CASSEMDYPDTQYF. DNA of the CDR3: TGTGCCAGCAGCGAGATGGACTACCCAGATACGCAGTATTTT.

The chain combines TRBV28 with TRBJ2-2; D unclear. This CDR3 comprises 14 residues. Deletions cut 6 bases from V and 0 bases from J, with 8 bases between. CDR1 MDHEN and CDR2 SYDVKM come from the germline V gene. CDR3 protein: CASSRGPNTGELFF. CDR3 in DNA: TGTGCCAGCAGCCGAGGCCCGAACACCGGGGAGCTGTTTTTT.

This chain uses TRBV30 with TRBJ2-1, with TRBD1 identical over 8 bases. The CDR3 contains 14 residues. Per the germline V gene, CDR1 is GTSNPN and CDR2 is SVGIG (reference sequence). J was trimmed by 7 bases and V by 5 bases; bases with no gene match: 10. As DNA, the CDR3 is TGTGCCTGGGTAGGACAGGGAAAAAGGAATGAGCAGTTCTTC. Residues: CAWVGQGKRNEQFF. Together with reference TRBV30 and TRBJ2-1, the CDR3 gives the full variable domain: SQTIHQWPATLVQPVGSPLSLECTVEGTSNPNLYWYRQAAGRGLQLLFYSVGIGQISSEVPQNLSASRPQDRQFILSSKKLLLSDSGFYLCAWVGQGKRNEQFFGPGTRLTVL.

The J gene is TRBJ1-1, the V gene TRBV29-1; D unclear. CDR3 size: 14 residues. CDR1 is SQVTM and CDR2 is ANQGSEA in the germline V gene. Between the trimmed V and J ends, which lost 0 bases and 6 bases, there was a span of 14 bases. DNA for the CDR3: TGCAGCGTTGAAGATTGGGATCGGACTGCTGAAGCTTTCTTT. Protein product: CSVEDWDRTAEAFF. The full variable domain, with the rest looked up from reference TRBV29-1 and TRBJ1-1, is SAVISQKPSRDICQRGTSLTIQCQVDSQVTMMFWYRQQPGQSLTLIATANQGSEATYESGFVIDKFPISRPNLTFSTLTVSNMSPEDSSIYLCSVEDWDRTAEAFFGQGTRLTVV.

V gene TRBV7-2 combines with J gene TRBJ2-1; 7 positions agree with TRBD2. CDR3 size: 15 residues. V was clipped by 6 bases and J by 0 bases; unmatched bases: 5. CDR1 and CDR2 (germline): SGHTA, FQGNSA. The CDR3 here is CASSTAGPSYNEQFF. CDR3 coding DNA: TGTGCCAGCAGTACAGCGGGACCCTCCTACAATGAGCAGTTCTTC.